This paragraph reports one TCR beta chain. Germline-derived CDR1 and CDR2 are MNHEY and SVGAGI. The CDR3 is 13 residues long. V was shortened by 5 bases and J by 0 bases, with 6 bases between the two germline ends. This specimen comes from a study of blood T cell repertoires in COVID-19. In the study overall: The origin of the acute and convalescent COVID-19 samples was the United States, Italy and Spain. PBMCs, B-cell-depleted T cells, or T cells were the source of the cDNA or gDNA that made up the material.

In the source study's methods: From reference gene primer amplification, estimates of nucleated cell counts were derived. Sequenced by immunoSEQ multiplex PCR; TCRdb stores in-frame clones only, minus some. The DNA gave D and trimming, while V, J and clone size come from that table. The sample lists approximately 100,000 clones, roughly 86% seen once, with approximately 10% in the top ten. Sequenced material: peripheral blood. The sequence was obtained from a man aged 50 to 60 with acute or convalescent COVID-19. The rearrangement joins TRBV6-5 to TRBJ2-3; no definite D call. Written as DNA, the CDR3 is TGTGCCAGCAGTCGTATCAGCACAGATACGCAGTATTTT. This translates into CASSRISTDTQYF.